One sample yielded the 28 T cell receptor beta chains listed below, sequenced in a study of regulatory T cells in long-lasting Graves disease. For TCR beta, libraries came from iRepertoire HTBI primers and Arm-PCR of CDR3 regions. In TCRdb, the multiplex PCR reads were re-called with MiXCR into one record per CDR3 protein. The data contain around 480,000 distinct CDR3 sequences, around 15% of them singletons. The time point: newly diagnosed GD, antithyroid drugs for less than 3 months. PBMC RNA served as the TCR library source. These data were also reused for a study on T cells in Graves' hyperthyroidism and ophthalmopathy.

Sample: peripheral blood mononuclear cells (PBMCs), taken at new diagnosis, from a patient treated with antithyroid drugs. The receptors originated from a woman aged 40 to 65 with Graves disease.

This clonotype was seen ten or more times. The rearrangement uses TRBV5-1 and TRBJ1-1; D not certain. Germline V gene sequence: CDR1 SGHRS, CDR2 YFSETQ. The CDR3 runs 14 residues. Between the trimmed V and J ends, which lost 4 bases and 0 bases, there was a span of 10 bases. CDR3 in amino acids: CASSPDTLNTEAFF. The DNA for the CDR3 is TGCGCCAGCAGCCCTGACACGTTGAACACTGAAGCTTTCTTT. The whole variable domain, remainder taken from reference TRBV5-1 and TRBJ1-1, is KAGVTQTPRYLIKTRGQQVTLSCSPISGHRSVSWYQQTPGQGLQFLFEYFSETQRNKGNFPGRFSGRQFSNSRSEMNVSTLELGDSALYLCASSPDTLNTEAFFGQGTRLTVV.

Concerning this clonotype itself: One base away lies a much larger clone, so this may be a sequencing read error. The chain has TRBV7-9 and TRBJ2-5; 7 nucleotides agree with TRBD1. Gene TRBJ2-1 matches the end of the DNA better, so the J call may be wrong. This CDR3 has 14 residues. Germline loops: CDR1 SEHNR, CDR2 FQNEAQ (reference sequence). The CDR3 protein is CASSFTGTAYEQFF. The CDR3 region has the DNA TGTGCCAGCAGCTTCACCGGGACAGCCTACGAGCAGTTCTTC.

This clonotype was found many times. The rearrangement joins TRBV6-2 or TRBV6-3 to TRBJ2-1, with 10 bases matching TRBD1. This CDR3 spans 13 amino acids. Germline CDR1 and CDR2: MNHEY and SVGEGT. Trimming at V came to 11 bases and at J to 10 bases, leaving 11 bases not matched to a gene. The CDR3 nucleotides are TGTGCCGGCCGGACAGGGGGAAGGGGGGAGCAGTTCTTC. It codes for CAGRTGGRGEQFF.

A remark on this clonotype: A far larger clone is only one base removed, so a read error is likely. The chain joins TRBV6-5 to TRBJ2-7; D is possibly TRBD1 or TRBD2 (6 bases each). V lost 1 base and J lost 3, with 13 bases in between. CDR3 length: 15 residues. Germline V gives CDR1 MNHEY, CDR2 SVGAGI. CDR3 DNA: TGTGCCAGCAGTTACTTCGGGGGCCTAAGCTACGAGCAGTACTTC. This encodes CASSYFGGLSYEQYF.

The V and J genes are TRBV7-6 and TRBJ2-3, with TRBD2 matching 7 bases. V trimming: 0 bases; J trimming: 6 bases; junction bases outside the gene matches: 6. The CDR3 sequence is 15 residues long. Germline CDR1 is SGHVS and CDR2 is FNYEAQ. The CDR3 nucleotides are TGTGCCAGCAGCTTAGCGGGCGGGGGAGGGGATACGCAGTATTTT. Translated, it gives CASSLAGGGGDTQYF.

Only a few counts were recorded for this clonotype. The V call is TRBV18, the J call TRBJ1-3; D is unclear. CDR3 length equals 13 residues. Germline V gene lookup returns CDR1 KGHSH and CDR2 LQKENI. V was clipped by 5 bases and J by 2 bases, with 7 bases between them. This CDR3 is CASSKGTGNTIYF. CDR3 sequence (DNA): TGTGCCAGCTCAAAAGGGACTGGAAACACCATATATTTT.

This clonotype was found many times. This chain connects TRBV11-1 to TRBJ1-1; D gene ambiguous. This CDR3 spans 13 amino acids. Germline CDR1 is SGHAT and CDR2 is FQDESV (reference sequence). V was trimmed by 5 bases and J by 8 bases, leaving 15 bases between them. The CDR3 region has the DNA TGTGCCAGCAGCGACGGACGGTTTGGGGAAGCTTTCTTT. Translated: CASSDGRFGEAFF.

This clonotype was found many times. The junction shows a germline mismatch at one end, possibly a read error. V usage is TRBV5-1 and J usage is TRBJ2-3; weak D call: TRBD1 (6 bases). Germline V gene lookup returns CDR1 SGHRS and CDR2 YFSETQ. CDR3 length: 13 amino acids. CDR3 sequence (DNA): TGTGCCAGCAGCTGGGGACAAACAGATACGCAGTATTTT. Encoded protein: CASSWGQTDTQYF.

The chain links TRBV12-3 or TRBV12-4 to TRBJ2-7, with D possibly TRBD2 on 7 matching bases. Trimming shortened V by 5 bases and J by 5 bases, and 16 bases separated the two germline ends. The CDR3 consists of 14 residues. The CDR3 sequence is CASSALGGGDEQYF. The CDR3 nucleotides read TGTGCCAGCAGTGCCCTAGGGGGGGGTGACGAGCAGTACTTC.

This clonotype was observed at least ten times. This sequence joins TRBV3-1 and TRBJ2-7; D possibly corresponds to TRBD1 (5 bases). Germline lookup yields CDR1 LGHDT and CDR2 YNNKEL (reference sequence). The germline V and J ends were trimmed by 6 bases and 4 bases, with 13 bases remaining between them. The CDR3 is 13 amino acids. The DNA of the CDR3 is TGTGCCAGCAGTCTCCAAGGGGTATACGAGCAGTACTTC. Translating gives CASSLQGVYEQYF.

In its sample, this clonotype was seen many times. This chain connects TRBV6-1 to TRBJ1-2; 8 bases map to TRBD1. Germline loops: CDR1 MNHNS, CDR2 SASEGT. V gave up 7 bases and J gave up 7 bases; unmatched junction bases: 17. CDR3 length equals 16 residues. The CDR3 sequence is CASTSFTPGQVPGYTF. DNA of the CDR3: TGTGCCAGCACCTCATTCACCCCGGGACAGGTGCCTGGCTACACCTTC.

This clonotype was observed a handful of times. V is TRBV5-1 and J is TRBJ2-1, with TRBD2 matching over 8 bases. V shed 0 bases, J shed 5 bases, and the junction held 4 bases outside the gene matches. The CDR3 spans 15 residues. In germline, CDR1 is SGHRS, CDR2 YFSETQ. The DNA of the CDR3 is TGCGCCAGCAGCTTGGGCGGGGGGCTTGACAATGAGCAGTTCTTC. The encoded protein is CASSLGGGLDNEQFF.

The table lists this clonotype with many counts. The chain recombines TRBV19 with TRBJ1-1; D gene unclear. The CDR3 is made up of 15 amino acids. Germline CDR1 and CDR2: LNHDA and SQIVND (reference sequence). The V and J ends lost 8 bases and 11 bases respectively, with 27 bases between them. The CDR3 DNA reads TGTGCCAGTGGTAGGTTCGGCGGACCCACGGAAGGGGCTTTCTTT. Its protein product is CASGRFGGPTEGAFF.

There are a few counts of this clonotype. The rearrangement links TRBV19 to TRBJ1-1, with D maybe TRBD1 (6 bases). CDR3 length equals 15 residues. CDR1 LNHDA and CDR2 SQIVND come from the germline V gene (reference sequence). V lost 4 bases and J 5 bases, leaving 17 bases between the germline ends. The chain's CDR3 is CASSTPNGGRTEAFF. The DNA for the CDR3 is TGTGCCAGTAGTACCCCGAATGGGGGGCGGACTGAAGCTTTCTTT.

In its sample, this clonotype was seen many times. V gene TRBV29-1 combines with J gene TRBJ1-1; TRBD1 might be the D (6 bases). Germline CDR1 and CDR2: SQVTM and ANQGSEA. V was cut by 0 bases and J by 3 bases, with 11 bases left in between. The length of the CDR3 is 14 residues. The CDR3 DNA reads TGCAGCGTTGAAGAAGGGGGGCGGTACACTGAAGCTTTCTTT. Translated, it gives CSVEEGGRYTEAFF.

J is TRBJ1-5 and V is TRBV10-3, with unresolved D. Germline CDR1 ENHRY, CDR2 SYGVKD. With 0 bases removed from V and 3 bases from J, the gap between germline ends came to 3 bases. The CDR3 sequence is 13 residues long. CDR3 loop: CAISESDNQPQHF. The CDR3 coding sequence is TGTGCCATCAGTGAGTCGGACAATCAGCCCCAGCATTTT.

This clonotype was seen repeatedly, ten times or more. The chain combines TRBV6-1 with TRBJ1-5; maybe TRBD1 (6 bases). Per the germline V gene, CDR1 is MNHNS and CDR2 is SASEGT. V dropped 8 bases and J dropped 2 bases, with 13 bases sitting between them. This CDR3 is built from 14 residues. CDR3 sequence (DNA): TGTGCCAGCGGACGGGGGGCTGGCAATCAGCCCCAGCATTTT. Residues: CASGRGAGNQPQHF.

The CDR3 region is CASSANRDRAPSYNEQFF. Written as DNA, the CDR3 is TGTGCCAGCAGCGCCAACCGGGACAGGGCCCCCTCCTACAATGAGCAGTTCTTC. The V gene is TRBV9, the J gene TRBJ2-1; 9 bases line up with TRBD1. Germline CDR1 reads SGDLS; CDR2 reads YYNGEE. The ends lost 3 bases at V and 0 bases at J; junction bases unmatched: 10. CDR3 length: 18 amino acids.

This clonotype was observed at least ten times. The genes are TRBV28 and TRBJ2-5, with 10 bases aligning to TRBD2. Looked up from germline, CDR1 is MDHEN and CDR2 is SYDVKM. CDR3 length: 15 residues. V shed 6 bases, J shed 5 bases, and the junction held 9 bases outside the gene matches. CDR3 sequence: CASRAAGGLSETQYF. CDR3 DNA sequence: TGTGCCAGCAGGGCAGCGGGGGGGCTTTCGGAGACCCAGTACTTC.

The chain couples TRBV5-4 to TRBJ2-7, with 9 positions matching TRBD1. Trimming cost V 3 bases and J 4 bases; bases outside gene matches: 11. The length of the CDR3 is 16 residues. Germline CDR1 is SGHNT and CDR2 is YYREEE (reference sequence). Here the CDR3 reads CASSSGQGGKAYEQYF. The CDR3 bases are TGTGCCAGCAGCTCGGGACAGGGAGGGAAGGCTTACGAGCAGTACTTC.

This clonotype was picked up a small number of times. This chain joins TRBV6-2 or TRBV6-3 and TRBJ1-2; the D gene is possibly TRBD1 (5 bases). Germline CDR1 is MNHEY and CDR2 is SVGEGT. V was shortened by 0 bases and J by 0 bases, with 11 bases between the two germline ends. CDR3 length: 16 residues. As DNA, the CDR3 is TGTGCCAGCAGTTACTCTAGCCGGGGCACTAACTATGGCTACACCTTC. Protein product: CASSYSSRGTNYGYTF.

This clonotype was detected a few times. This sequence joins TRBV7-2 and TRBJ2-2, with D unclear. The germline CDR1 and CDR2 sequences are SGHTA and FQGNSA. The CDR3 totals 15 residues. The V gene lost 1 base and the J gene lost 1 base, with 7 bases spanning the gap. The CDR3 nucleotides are TGTGCCAGCAGCTTAGGACTTCGGAACACCGGGGAGCTGTTTTTT. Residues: CASSLGLRNTGELFF.

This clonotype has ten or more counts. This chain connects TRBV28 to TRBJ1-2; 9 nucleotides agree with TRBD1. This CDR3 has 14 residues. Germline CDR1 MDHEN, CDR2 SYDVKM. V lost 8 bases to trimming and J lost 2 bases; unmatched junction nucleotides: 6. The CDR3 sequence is CASSNRGHNYGYTF. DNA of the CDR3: TGTGCCAGCTCCAACAGGGGGCACAACTATGGCTACACCTTC.

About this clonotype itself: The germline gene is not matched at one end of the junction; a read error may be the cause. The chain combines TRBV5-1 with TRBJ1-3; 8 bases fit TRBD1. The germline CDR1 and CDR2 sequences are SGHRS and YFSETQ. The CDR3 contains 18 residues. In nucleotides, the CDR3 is TGTGCCAGCAGCTTCTCGCCCAGGGGGCCCAACTCTGGAAACACCATATATTTT. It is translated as CASSFSPRGPNSGNTIYF.

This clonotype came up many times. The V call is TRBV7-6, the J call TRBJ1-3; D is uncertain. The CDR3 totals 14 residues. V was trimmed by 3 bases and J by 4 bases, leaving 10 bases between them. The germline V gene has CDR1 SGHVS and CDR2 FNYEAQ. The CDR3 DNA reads TGTGCCAGCAGCTTGTCGGGAGACGGAAACACCATATATTTT. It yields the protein CASSLSGDGNTIYF.

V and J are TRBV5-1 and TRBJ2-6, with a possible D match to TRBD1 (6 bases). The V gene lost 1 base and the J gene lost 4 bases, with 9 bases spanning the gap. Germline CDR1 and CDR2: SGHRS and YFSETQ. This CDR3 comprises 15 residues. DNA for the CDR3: TGCGCCAGCAGCTTGATGGGGGCAGGGGCCAACGTCCTGACTTTC. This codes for CASSLMGAGANVLTF. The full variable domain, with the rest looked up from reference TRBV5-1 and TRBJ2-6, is KAGVTQTPRYLIKTRGQQVTLSCSPISGHRSVSWYQQTPGQGLQFLFEYFSETQRNKGNFPGRFSGRQFSNSRSEMNVSTLELGDSALYLCASSLMGAGANVLTFGAGSRLTVL.

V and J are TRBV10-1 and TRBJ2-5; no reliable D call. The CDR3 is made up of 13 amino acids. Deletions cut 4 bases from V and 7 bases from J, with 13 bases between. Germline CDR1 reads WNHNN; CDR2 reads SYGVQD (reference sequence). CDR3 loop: CASSGMDLGTQYF. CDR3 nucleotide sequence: TGCGCCAGCAGTGGGATGGACCTGGGGACCCAGTACTTC.

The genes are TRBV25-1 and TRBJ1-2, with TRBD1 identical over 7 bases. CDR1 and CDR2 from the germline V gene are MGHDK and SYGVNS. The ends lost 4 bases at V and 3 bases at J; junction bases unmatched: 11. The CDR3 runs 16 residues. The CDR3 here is CASSGGHRGIDYGYTF. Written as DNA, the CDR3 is TGTGCCAGCAGTGGAGGCCACAGGGGTATTGACTATGGCTACACCTTC.